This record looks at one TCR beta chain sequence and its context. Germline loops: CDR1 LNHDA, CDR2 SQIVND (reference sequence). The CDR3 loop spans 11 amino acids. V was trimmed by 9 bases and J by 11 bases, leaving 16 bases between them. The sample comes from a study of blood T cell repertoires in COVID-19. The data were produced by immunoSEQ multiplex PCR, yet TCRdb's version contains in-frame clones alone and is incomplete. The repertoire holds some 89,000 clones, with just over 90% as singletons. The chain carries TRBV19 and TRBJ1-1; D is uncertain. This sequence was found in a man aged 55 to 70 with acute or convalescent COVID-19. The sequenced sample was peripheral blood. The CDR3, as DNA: TGTGCCAGACTTAAGACCCCCGGGGCTTTCTTT. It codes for CARLKTPGAFF.